These 21 T cell receptor beta chains originate from one sample sequenced in a study of CD8+CD57+ T cells in acquired aplastic anemia. It was genomic DNA that served as the template for profiling TCR beta VDJ and CDR3. TCRdb re-called the reads with MiXCR, one entry per CDR3 protein. The repertoire holds about 240,000 distinct CDR3 sequences, with around half as singletons. Patients picked for sequencing had shown CD8+CD57+ cell expansion detected by flow cytometry. Sequencing was performed on sorted CD4+, CD8+, or CD8+CD57+ T cells (not recorded which) from PBMCs. The receptors derive from a human donor with aplastic anemia.

As concerns this clonotype: At one end, the junction sequence differs from germline, possibly due to a read error. The rearrangement links TRBV5-1 to TRBJ1-1; possibly TRBD1 for D (5 bases). The CDR3 covers 17 residues. Per germline, CDR1 SGHRS and CDR2 YFSETQ. The CDR3 sequence is CASSLAHKGLMNTGAFF. In DNA, the CDR3 is TGCGCCAGCAGCTTGGCCCACAAGGGGTTAATGAACACTGGAGCTTTCTTT.

This clonotype occurred many times. CDR3 amino acids: CATSDYGTPYEQYF. As DNA, the CDR3 is TGTGCCACCAGTGACTACGGGACGCCCTACGAGCAGTACTTC. V and J are TRBV24-1 and TRBJ2-7, with D possibly called TRBD1 or TRBD2 (5 bases each). This CDR3 contains 14 residues. Trimming removed 4 bases from V and 2 bases from J, with 11 bases in between. Germline V lookup: CDR1 KGHDR, CDR2 SFDVKD.

This clonotype appeared many times. V gene TRBV2 combines with J gene TRBJ2-7; D is uncertain. The CDR3 runs to 12 residues. Germline V gene data show CDR1 as SNHLY and CDR2 as FYNNEI. Trimming shortened V by 6 bases and J by 5 bases, and 11 bases separated the two germline ends. The CDR3 nucleotides are TGTGCCAGCAGGGGCAGCTTGCACGAGCAGTACTTC. Translated: CASRGSLHEQYF.

Many counts were recorded for this clonotype. The chain links TRBV6-4 to TRBJ1-1, with D maybe TRBD1 (5 bases). Looked up from germline, CDR1 is MRHNA and CDR2 is SNTAGT. This CDR3 is built from 12 residues. The germline V and J ends were trimmed by 10 bases and 8 bases, with 17 bases remaining between them. The CDR3 loop reads CATSMGDGEAFF. The DNA of the CDR3 is TGTGCCACCTCCATGGGGGACGGCGAAGCTTTCTTT.

This clonotype has at least ten counts. The rearrangement uses TRBV9 and TRBJ2-3; weak D call: TRBD2 (7 bases). The CDR3 extends over 17 amino acids. V was pared by 3 bases and J by 0 bases, with 17 bases between. Germline V gene data show CDR1 as SGDLS and CDR2 as YYNGEE. In DNA form, the CDR3 reads TGTGCCAGCAGCGCCTCAAGGGGGGGCACTAGCACAGATACGCAGTATTTT. Protein product: CASSASRGGTSTDTQYF.

This clonotype came up many times. One end of the junction is discordant with germline, which a read error may explain. This rearrangement joins TRBV7-7 to TRBJ2-2, with a weak D call TRBD1 (6 bases). This CDR3 is 17 amino acids long. Germline V gene sequence: CDR1 SSHAT, CDR2 FNYEAQ (reference sequence). The CDR3 here is CASSPSPDRSSYGELFF. The DNA for the CDR3 is TGTGCTAGCAGCCCCTCCCCCGACAGGTCATCTTACGGGGAGCTGTTTTTT.

This clonotype came up a few times. The chain links TRBV29-1 to TRBJ1-2; a weak D match, TRBD1 (5 bases). Deletions cut 4 bases from V and 4 bases from J, with 13 bases between. The germline CDR1 and CDR2 sequences are SQVTM and ANQGSEA. This CDR3 spans 13 amino acids. CDR3 coding DNA: TGCAGCGTTGGGGGGGTCGGAAGCTATGGCTACACCTTC. Protein: CSVGGVGSYGYTF.

This clonotype was seen at least ten times. V usage is TRBV5-6 and J usage is TRBJ2-1; D is possibly TRBD1 (5 bases). V was clipped by 1 base and J by 4 bases, with 9 bases between them. Germline V CDR1 and CDR2: SGHDT, YYEEEE. The CDR3 covers 14 residues. CDR3 DNA: TGTGCCAGCAGCTTGAGAGACAGATACAATGAGCAGTTCTTC. Residues: CASSLRDRYNEQFF.

The CDR3 here is CASSTYRDQPQHF. CDR3 DNA sequence: TGTGCCAGCAGTACTTACAGGGATCAGCCCCAGCATTTT. This chain connects TRBV2 to TRBJ1-5, with D maybe TRBD1 (6 bases). V was clipped by 5 bases and J by 5 bases, with 10 bases between them. Germline assignment: CDR1 SNHLY and CDR2 FYNNEI. The CDR3 extends over 13 amino acids.

V usage is TRBV25-1 and J usage is TRBJ1-6; D not resolved. Per germline, CDR1 MGHDK and CDR2 SYGVNS. V lost 7 bases, J lost 7 bases, and 14 bases lay in between. The CDR3 loop spans 14 amino acids. The CDR3 nucleotides read TGTGCCAGCACCCAATCAACGGGGAATTCACCCCTCCACTTT. Residues: CASTQSTGNSPLHF.

This clonotype was found a few times. The chain has TRBV25-1 and TRBJ1-5; D remains ambiguous. CDR3 length: 14 amino acids. CDR1 is MGHDK and CDR2 is SYGVNS in the germline V gene. With 8 bases removed from V and 0 bases from J, the gap between germline ends came to 11 bases. CDR3 protein: CASSTDLSNQPQHF. CDR3 nucleotide sequence: TGTGCCAGCTCCACAGACCTTAGCAATCAGCCCCAGCATTTT.

This clonotype was seen at least ten times. J is TRBJ1-5 and V is TRBV15, with D hard to call. CDR1 and CDR2 from the germline V gene are LNHNV and YYDKDF (reference sequence). The CDR3 extends over 16 amino acids. The V end lost 4 bases, the J end lost 1 base, and 14 bases lay between the germline ends. CDR3 nucleotides: TGTGCCACCAGCATTCGGCGGGGTGAGAGCAATCAGCCCCAGCATTTT. Amino acid sequence: CATSIRRGESNQPQHF. Combining the CDR3 with reference TRBV15 and TRBJ1-5 gives the whole variable domain DAMVIQNPRYQVTQFGKPVTLSCSQTLNHNVMYWYQQKSSQAPKLLFHYYDKDFNNEADTPDNFQSRRPNTSFCFLDIRSPGLGDTAMYLCATSIRRGESNQPQHFGDGTRLSIL.

This clonotype was observed a handful of times. The chain carries TRBV28 and TRBJ2-7; D unresolved. V lost 4 bases and J lost 2, with 12 bases in between. The CDR3 covers 14 residues. In germline, CDR1 is MDHEN, CDR2 SYDVKM. The CDR3 region has the DNA TGTGCCAGCAGTTGGATCAGGACCGCCTACGAGCAGTACTTC. It yields the protein CASSWIRTAYEQYF.

This sequence joins TRBV19 and TRBJ1-6; unclear D gene. There are 17 residues in the CDR3. Trimming pared 5 bases from V and 6 bases from J, leaving 20 bases between. Germline V gene sequence: CDR1 LNHDA, CDR2 SQIVND (reference sequence). DNA for the CDR3: TGTGCCAGTAGTGTCTCCGGCCACAGCAGCTTTAATTCACCCCTCCACTTT. Its translation: CASSVSGHSSFNSPLHF. Variable domain in full (rest from reference TRBV19 and TRBJ1-6): DGGITQSPKYLFRKEGQNVTLSCEQNLNHDAMYWYRQDPGQGLRLIYYSQIVNDFQKGDIAEGYSVSREKKESFPLTVTSAQKNPTAFYLCASSVSGHSSFNSPLHFGNGTRLTVT.

This sequence joins TRBV20-1 and TRBJ1-2; a weak D match, TRBD1 (6 bases). This CDR3 comprises 15 residues. CDR1 DFQATT and CDR2 SNEGSKA come from the germline V gene (reference sequence). Trimming cost V 2 bases and J 2 bases, with 15 bases left between them. CDR3 region: CSARLGSQGNYGYTF. The DNA of the CDR3 is TGCAGTGCTAGACTAGGGTCCCAGGGGAACTATGGCTACACCTTC.

As for this clonotype: Since a much larger clone is just one base distant, this may be a read error. V gene TRBV10-3 combines with J gene TRBJ2-1, with TRBD2 matching 14 bases. The CDR3 runs to 14 residues. The V and J ends lost 11 bases and 9 bases, in that order; junction bases with no gene match: 9. CDR1 and CDR2 from the germline V gene are ENHRY and SYGVKD. DNA for the CDR3: TGTGCCGGCGTAACCGGGACTAGCGGGGGTGAGCAGTTCTTC. Encoded protein: CAGVTGTSGGEQFF.

There are many counts of this clonotype. The rearrangement joins TRBV5-8 to TRBJ1-2; TRBD1 might be the D (5 bases). The CDR3 is 15 residues long. Germline V lookup: CDR1 SGHTS, CDR2 YDEGEE. The V end lost 4 bases, the J end lost 3 bases, and 16 bases lay between the germline ends. This CDR3 is CASSAERRQYYGYTF. DNA of the CDR3: TGTGCCAGCAGCGCAGAGAGAAGACAGTACTATGGCTACACCTTC.

As concerns this clonotype: The germline gene is not matched at one end of the junction; a read error may be the cause. The CDR3 bases are TGTGCCAGCGGCGGAAACACCAAATATTTT. Its translation is CASGGNTKYF. The rearrangement uses TRBV6-4 and TRBJ1-3; no clear D gene. CDR1 and CDR2 from the germline V gene are MRHNA and SNTAGT. This CDR3 contains 10 residues.

The chain links TRBV27 to TRBJ2-7, with 9 bases lining up with TRBD2. Germline loops: CDR1 MNHEY, CDR2 SMNVEV (reference sequence). The CDR3 is made up of 15 amino acids. Germline trimming cut 0 bases from V and 2 bases from J; bases unmatched to any gene: 2. The CDR3 DNA reads as TGTGCCAGCAGTTTATCCAAGCGGGGGGCCTACGAGCAGTACTTC. It translates to CASSLSKRGAYEQYF.

There are a few counts of this clonotype. This chain uses TRBV5-1 with TRBJ2-7; weak D call: TRBD1 (6 bases). CDR1 and CDR2 (germline): SGHRS, YFSETQ. The germline V and J ends were trimmed by 0 bases and 4 bases, with 17 bases remaining between them. The CDR3 sequence is 16 residues long. The CDR3 DNA reads as TGCGCCAGCAGCTTGGCCGAAGGACAGCCTAGGTACGAGCAGTACTTC. Translating gives CASSLAEGQPRYEQYF.

This clonotype was found many times. The chain combines TRBV7-9 with TRBJ1-1; a possible D gene is TRBD1 (5 bases). Trimming pared 5 bases from V and 3 bases from J, leaving 25 bases between. This CDR3 contains 18 residues. Germline CDR1 reads SEHNR; CDR2 reads FQNEAQ (reference sequence). The DNA for the CDR3 is TGTGCCAGCAGCGCAACTACCGTGCGGGGACCGAGAGACACTGAAGCTTTCTTT. Its translation: CASSATTVRGPRDTEAFF.